The clone carrying this TCR beta chain showed up just once. These data come from a study of blood T cell repertoires in COVID-19. Study at large: Acute and convalescent COVID-19 samples came from the United States, Italy and Spain. PBMCs, B-cell-depleted T cells, or T cells provided the cDNA or gDNA that made up the material.

Authors' data handling: Nucleated cell counts were estimated from reference gene primer amplification. The repertoire was sequenced with immunoSEQ multiplex PCR; TCRdb's copy has only in-frame clones and lacks some. D and trimming come from the DNA, and the V and J calls and clone size come from that table. Of a few hundred thousand clones listed, around 89% were seen once; the top ten hold 4.1%. Participants were aged about 18 to 100 years, lived in roughly 25 US areas, and enrolled virtually. The germline CDR1 and CDR2 sequences are SQVTM and ANQGSEA. The trim removed 7 bases at V and 2 bases at J, leaving 7 bases unmatched. CDR3 length equals 14 residues.

The rearrangement joins TRBV29-1 to TRBJ2-1, with 8 positions matching TRBD2. The specimen was PBMCs or T cells enriched from blood (not recorded which). The TCR originated in a woman under 40 who had recovered from COVID-19. The CDR3 loop reads CSALLAATYNEQFF. Written as DNA, the CDR3 is TGCAGCGCCCTACTAGCGGCAACCTACAATGAGCAGTTCTTC.